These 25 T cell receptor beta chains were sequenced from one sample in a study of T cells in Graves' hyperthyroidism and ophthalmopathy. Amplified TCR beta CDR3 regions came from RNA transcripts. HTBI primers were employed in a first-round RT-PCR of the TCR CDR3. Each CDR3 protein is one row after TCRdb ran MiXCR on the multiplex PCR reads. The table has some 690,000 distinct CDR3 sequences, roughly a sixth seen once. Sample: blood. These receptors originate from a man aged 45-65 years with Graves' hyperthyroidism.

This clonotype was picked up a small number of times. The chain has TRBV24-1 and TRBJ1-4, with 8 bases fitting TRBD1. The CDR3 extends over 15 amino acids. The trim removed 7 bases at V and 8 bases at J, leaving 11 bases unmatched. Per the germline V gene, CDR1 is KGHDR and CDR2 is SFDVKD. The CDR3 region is CATSLGQAVEEKLFF. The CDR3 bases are TGTGCCACCAGCCTGGGACAGGCGGTGGAGGAAAAACTGTTTTTT.

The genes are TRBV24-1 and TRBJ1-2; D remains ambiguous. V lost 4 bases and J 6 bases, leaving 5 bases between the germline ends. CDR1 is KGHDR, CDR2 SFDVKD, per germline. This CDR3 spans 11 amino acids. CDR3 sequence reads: CATSEGNGYTF. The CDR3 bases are TGTGCCACCAGTGAAGGGAATGGCTACACCTTC.

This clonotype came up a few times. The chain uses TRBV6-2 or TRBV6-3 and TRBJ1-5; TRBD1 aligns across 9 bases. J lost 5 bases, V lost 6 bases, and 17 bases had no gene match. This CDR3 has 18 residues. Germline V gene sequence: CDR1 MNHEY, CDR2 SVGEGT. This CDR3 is CASSRRRLGDRVDQPQHF. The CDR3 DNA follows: TGTGCCAGCAGCCGCCGTCGTCTGGGGGACAGGGTCGATCAGCCCCAGCATTTT.

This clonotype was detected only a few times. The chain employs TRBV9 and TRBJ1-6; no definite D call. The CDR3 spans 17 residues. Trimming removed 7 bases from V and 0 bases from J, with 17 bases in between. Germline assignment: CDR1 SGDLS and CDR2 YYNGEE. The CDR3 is CASGDRPARSYNSPLHF. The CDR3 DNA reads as TGTGCCAGCGGCGATAGGCCAGCTCGCTCCTATAATTCACCCCTCCACTTT.

CDR3 protein: CASSPGQNRVSYEQYF. CDR3 nucleotides: TGCGCCAGCAGTCCAGGTCAAAACAGAGTCTCCTACGAGCAGTACTTC. The chain has TRBV4-1 and TRBJ2-7; D ambiguous. The ends were cut back, 6 bases at V and 0 bases at J, with 18 bases in the middle. The CDR3 length is 16 residues. Looked up from germline, CDR1 is MGHRA and CDR2 is YSYEKL.

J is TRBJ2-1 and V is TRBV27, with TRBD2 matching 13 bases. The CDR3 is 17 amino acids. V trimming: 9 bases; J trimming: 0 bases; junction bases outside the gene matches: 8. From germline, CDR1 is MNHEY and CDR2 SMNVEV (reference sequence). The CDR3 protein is CASGLAGVTSSYNEQFF. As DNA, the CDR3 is TGTGCCAGTGGACTAGCGGGAGTTACGAGCTCCTACAATGAGCAGTTCTTC.

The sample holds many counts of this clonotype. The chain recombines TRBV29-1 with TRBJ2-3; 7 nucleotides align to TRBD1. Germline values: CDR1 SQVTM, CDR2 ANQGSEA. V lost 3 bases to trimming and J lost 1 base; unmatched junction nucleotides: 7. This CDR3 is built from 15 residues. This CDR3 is CSVEGYGTGTDTQYF. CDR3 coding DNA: TGCAGCGTTGAGGGATACGGGACAGGCACAGATACGCAGTATTTT.

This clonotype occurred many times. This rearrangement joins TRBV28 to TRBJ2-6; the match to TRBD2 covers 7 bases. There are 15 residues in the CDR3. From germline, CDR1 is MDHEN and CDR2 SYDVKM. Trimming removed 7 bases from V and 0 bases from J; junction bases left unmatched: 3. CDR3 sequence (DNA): TGTGCCAGCATGCCGGGGGGCTCTGGGGCCAACGTCCTGACTTTC. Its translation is CASMPGGSGANVLTF.

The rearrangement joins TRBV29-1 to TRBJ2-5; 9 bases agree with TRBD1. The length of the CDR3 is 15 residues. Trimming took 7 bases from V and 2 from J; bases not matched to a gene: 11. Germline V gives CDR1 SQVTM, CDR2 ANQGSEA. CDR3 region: CSARAPDRGQETQYF. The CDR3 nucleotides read TGCAGCGCTCGCGCGCCGGACAGGGGACAAGAGACCCAGTACTTC.

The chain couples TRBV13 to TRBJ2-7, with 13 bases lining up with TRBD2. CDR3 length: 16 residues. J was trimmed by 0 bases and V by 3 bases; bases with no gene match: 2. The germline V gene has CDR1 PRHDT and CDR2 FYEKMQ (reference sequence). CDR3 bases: TGTGCCAGCAGCTTCCGGACTAGCGGGAGCTCCTACGAGCAGTACTTC. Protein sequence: CASSFRTSGSSYEQYF.

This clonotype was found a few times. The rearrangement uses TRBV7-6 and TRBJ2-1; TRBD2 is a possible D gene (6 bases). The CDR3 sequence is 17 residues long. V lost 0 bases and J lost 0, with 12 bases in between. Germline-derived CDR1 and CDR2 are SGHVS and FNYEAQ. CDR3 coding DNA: TGTGCCAGCAGCTTAGCGGGAGGACCCAGCTCCTACAATGAGCAGTTCTTC. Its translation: CASSLAGGPSSYNEQFF. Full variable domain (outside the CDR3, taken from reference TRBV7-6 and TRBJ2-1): GAGVSQSPRYKVTKRGQDVALRCDPISGHVSLYWYRQALGQGPEFLTYFNYEAQQDKSGLPNDRFSAERPEGSISTLTIQRTEQRDSAMYRCASSLAGGPSSYNEQFFGPGTRLTVL.

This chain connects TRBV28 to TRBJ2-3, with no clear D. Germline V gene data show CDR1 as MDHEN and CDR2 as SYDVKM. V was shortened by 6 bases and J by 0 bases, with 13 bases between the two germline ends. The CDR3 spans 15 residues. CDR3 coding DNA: TGTGCCAGCAGCCCCCACCGCTCTAGCACAGATACGCAGTATTTT. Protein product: CASSPHRSSTDTQYF.

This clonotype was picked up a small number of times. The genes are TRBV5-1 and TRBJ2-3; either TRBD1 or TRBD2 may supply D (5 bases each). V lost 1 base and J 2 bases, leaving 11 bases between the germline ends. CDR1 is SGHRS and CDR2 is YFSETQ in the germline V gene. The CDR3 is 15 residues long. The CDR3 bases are TGCGCCAGCAGCTTGAAGGACGGGACCACAGATACGCAGTATTTT. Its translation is CASSLKDGTTDTQYF.

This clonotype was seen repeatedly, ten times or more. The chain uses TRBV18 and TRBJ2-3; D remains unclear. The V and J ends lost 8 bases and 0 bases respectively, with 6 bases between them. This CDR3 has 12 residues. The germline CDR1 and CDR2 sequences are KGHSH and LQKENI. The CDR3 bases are TGTGCCAGCGGGAAGAGCACAGATACGCAGTATTTT. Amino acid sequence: CASGKSTDTQYF.

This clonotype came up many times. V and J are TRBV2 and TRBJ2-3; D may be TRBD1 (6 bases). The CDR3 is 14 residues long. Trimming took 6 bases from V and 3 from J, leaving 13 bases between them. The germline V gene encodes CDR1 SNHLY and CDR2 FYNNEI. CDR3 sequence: CASRSGVGTDTQYF. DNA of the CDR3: TGTGCCAGCAGGTCAGGGGTCGGGACAGATACGCAGTATTTT.

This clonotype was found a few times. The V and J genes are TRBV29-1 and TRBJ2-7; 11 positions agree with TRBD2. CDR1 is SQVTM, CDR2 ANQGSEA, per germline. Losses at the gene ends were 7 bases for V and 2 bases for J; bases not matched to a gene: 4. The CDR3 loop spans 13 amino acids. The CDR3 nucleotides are TGCAGCGCGACTAGCGGGACAACCTACGAGCAGTACTTC. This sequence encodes CSATSGTTYEQYF.

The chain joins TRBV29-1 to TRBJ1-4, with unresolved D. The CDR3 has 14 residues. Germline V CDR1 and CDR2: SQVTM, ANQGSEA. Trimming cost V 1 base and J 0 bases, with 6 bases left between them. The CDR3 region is CSVEGVATNEKLFF. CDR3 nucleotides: TGCAGCGTTGAAGGGGTTGCAACTAATGAAAAACTGTTTTTT.

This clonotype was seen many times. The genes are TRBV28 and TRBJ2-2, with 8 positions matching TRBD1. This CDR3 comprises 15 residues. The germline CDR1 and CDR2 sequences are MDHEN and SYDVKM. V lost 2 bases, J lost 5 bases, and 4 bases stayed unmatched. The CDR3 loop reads CASSLRTGKTGELFF. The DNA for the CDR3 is TGTGCCAGCAGTTTAAGGACAGGGAAAACCGGGGAGCTGTTTTTT.

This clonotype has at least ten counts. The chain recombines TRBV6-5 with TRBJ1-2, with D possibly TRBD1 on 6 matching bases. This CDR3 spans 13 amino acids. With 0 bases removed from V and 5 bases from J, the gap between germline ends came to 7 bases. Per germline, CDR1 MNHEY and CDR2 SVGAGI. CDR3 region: CASSYSGQYGYTF. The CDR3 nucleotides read TGTGCCAGCAGTTACTCCGGACAGTATGGCTACACCTTC.

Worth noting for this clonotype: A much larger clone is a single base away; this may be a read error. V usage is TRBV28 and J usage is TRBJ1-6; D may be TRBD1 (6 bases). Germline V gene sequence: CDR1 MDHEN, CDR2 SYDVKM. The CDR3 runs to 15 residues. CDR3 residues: CTSTLLTGGNSPLHF. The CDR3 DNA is TGTACCAGCACCCTCTTGACAGGCGGCAATTCACCCCTCCACTTT.

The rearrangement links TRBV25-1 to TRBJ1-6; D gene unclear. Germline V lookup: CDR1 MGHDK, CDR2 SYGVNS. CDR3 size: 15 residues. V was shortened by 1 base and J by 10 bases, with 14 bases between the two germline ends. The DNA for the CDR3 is TGTGCCAGCAGTGAATTCGAGGAGATGAGCTCACCCCTCCACTTT. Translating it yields CASSEFEEMSSPLHF.

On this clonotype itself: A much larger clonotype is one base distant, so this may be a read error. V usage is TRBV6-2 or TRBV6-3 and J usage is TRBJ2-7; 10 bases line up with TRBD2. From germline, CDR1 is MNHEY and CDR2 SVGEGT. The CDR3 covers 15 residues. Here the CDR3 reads CASRLTSGFTYDQYF. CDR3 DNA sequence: TGTGCCAGCAGACTGACTAGCGGGTTTACCTACGATCAGTACTTC.

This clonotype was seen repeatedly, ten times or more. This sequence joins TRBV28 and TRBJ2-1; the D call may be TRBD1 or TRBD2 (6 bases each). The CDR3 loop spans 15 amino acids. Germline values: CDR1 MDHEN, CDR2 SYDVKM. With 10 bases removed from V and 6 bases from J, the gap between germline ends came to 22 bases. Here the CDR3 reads CATLGREPRGNEQFF. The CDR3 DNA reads TGTGCCACCTTGGGCCGGGAGCCCAGGGGCAATGAGCAGTTCTTC. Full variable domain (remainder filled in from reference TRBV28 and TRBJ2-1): DVKVTQSSRYLVKRTGEKVFLECVQDMDHENMFWYRQDPGLGLRLIYFSYDVKMKEKGDIPEGYSVSREKKERFSLILESASTNQTSMYLCATLGREPRGNEQFFGPGTRLTVL.

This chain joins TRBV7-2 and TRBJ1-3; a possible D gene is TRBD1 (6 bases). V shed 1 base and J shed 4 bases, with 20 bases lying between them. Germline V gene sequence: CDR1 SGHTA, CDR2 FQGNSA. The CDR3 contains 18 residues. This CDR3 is CASSLGNFRGLGGNTIYF. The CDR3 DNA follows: TGTGCCAGCAGCTTAGGAAACTTCAGGGGCCTGGGGGGAAACACCATATATTTT.

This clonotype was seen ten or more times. CDR3 nucleotide sequence: TGTGCCAGCAGTGACGGGAGGGCCCAAGAGACCCAGTACTTC. Translation gives CASSDGRAQETQYF. The chain employs TRBV2 and TRBJ2-5; 8 nucleotides agree with TRBD2. The CDR3 consists of 14 residues. V lost 3 bases and J lost 1; bases outside the gene matches: 1. The germline CDR1 and CDR2 sequences are SNHLY and FYNNEI.